What follows describes a single T cell receptor (beta chain). Antigen unknown. From germline, CDR1 is MNHEY and CDR2 SMNVEV (reference sequence). V dropped 6 bases and J dropped 7; count of bases not matched to a gene: 13. The CDR3 totals 16 residues. Combining a sample-barcoded 5' primer with a J-beta primer mix, a second PCR ran for about 7 to 11 cycles. Unique molecular identifiers of 12 random nucleotides labeled each cDNA. Each CDR3 protein is one row after TCRdb ran MiXCR on the 5' RACE reads. The sample lists 1.5 million to 2 million distinct CDR3 sequences; 40% to 55% were seen once. The data were taken from a study of blood T cells in healthy people across ages. General observations from the study: Any conclusive comparison of naive versus antigen-experienced cells was prevented by using unsorted PBMCs. Percentage of naive T cells showed a strong correlation with TCR beta diversity.

This receptor was taken from a woman aged 40-49 years in good health. Sequenced input: blood. V gene TRBV27 combines with J gene TRBJ2-1; TRBD1 agrees at 9 bases. Here the CDR3 reads CASSTSSGQGRNEQFF. The CDR3 region has the DNA TGTGCCAGCAGCACATCTTCGGGACAGGGCAGGAATGAGCAGTTCTTC.